The clone carrying this T cell receptor beta chain was seen a few times. Its antigen is unidentified. This sample stems from a study of spatial heterogeneity in lung cancer. Study-level results: Counts of expanded alpha and beta TCRs within tumors tracked the tumor nonsynonymous mutation count.

A single record per CDR3 protein comes from TCRdb applying MiXCR to the 5' RACE reads. The table includes 13,000 or so distinct CDR3 sequences, under 6% detected once. This sample's time point: sample taken at primary tumor resection. There were 70 to 80 donors, all of them untreated patients with early-stage non-small cell lung cancer. No cell sorting; template was whole RNA from tumor, lung tissue or PBMC. CDR3 length: 13 amino acids. V dropped 3 bases and J dropped 3 bases, with 11 bases sitting between them. Germline loops: CDR1 DFQATT, CDR2 SNEGSKA (reference sequence). The chain couples TRBV20-1 to TRBJ2-5, with D unclear. The receptor comes from a male donor with early-stage non-small cell lung cancer. Source: lung tumor tissue, taken at surgery. CDR3 in amino acids: CSASDWAEETQYF. The CDR3 nucleotides read TGCAGTGCTAGCGATTGGGCAGAAGAGACCCAGTACTTC.